This TCR beta chain was sequenced in a study of cytomegalovirus exposure and HLA in healthy donors. In the PCR, 60 Vbeta and 13 Jbeta primers were used. Data came from immunoSEQ multiplex PCR; TCRdb stores just in-frame clones and leaves some out. This repertoire includes roughly 60,000 clones. In germline, CDR1 is LGHNA, CDR2 YSLEER. This CDR3 spans 15 amino acids. As for this clone: The junction does not match germline at one end; this may be a read error.

This TCR was sampled from a woman under 30 in good health and CMV-seronegative. The rearrangement links TRBV4-3 to TRBJ2-7, with D perhaps TRBD1 (6 bases). The sample was PBMCs. DNA for the CDR3: TGCGCCAGCAGCCCGCTCGGGACATCGATATACGGGCAGTACTTC. Translated: CASSPLGTSIYGQYF.